This T cell receptor beta chain was sequenced in a study of cytomegalovirus exposure and HLA in healthy donors. TCRdb's table, derived via immunoSEQ multiplex PCR, lists solely in-frame clones and lacks some. Among about 360,000 clones listed, roughly 88% were seen once. In germline, CDR1 is MNHNY, CDR2 SVGAGI (reference sequence). Trimming pared 0 bases from V and 1 base from J, leaving 13 bases between. The CDR3 runs to 16 residues. The chain carries TRBV6-6 and TRBJ2-7; no definite D call. The clonotype comes from a woman aged 18-30 years in good health and CMV-seronegative. Input material: PBMCs. As DNA, the CDR3 is TGTGCCAGCAGTTACTCGAGTGGGCCAGAGTCCTACGAGCAGTACTTC. It yields the protein CASSYSSGPESYEQYF.